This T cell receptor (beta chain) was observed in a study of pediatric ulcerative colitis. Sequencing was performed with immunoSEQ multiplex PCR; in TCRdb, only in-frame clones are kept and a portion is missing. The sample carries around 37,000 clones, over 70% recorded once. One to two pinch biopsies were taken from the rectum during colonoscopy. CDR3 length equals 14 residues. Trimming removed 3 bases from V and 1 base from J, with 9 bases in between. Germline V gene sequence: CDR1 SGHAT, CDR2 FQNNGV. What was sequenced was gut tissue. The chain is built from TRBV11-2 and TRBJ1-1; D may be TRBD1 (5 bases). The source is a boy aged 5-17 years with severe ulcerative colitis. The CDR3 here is CASSFYTGNTEAFF. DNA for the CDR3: TGTGCCAGCAGCTTCTACACAGGGAACACTGAAGCTTTCTTT.